The T cell receptor beta chain under discussion was sequenced for a study of blood T cell repertoires in COVID-19. Across the whole study: T cells, B-cell-depleted T cells, or PBMCs supplied cDNA or gDNA.

Profiling relied on immunoSEQ multiplex PCR, and the TCRdb table lists in-frame clones only, not all of them. This table has approximately 140,000 clones, about 85% appearing once. Trimming removed 0 bases at V and 3 bases at J, with 9 bases between. The CDR3 is made up of 14 amino acids. Germline CDR1 reads SGDLS; CDR2 reads YYNGEE. This rearrangement joins TRBV9 to TRBJ1-1; no clear D. This TCR came from a human donor in a cohort sampled during active COVID-19. The sample consisted of peripheral blood. This CDR3 is CASSVVVEDTEAFF. The CDR3, as DNA: TGTGCCAGCAGCGTAGTAGTTGAGGACACTGAAGCTTTCTTT.